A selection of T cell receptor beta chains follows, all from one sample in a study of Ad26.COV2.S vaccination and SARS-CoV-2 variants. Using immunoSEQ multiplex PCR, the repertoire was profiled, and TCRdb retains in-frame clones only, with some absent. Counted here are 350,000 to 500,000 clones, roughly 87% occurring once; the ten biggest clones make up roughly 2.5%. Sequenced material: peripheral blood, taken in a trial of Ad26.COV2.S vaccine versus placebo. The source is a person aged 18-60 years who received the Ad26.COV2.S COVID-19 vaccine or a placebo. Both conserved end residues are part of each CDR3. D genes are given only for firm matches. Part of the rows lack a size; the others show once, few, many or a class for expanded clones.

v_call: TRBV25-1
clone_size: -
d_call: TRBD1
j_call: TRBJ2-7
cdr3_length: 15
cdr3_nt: TGTGCCAGCAGTGAACCTTGGACAGGGAAGTACGAGCAGTACTTC
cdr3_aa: CASSEPWTGKYEQYF

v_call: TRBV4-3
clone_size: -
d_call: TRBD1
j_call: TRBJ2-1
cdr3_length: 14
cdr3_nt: TGCGCCAGCAGCCATACGGGACAGGGGAATGAGCAGTTCTTC
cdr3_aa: CASSHTGQGNEQFF

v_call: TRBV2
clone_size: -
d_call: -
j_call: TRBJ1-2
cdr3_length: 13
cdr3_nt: TGTGCCAGCAGTGAAACGCCGGGATATGGCTACACCTTC
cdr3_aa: CASSETPGYGYTF

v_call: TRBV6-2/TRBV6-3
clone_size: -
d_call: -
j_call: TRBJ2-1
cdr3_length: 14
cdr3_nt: TGTGCCAGCAGCGACCGTAGCTCCTACAATGAGCAGTTCTTC
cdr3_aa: CASSDRSSYNEQFF

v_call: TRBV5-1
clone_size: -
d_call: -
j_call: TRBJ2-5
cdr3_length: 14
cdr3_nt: TGCGCCAGCAGCTTGTTCAGGACCCAAGAGACCCAGTACTTC
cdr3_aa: CASSLFRTQETQYF

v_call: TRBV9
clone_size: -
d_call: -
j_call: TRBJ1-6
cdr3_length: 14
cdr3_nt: TGTGCCAGCAGCGTCTATACAGATAATTCACCCCTCCACTTT
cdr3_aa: CASSVYTDNSPLHF

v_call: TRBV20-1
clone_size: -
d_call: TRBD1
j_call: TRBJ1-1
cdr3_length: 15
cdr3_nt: TGCAGTGCTAGTAACCCCGGGACAGGGGGGACTGAAGCTTTCTTT
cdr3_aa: CSASNPGTGGTEAFF

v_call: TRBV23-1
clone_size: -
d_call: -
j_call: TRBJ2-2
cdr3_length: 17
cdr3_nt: TGCGCCAGCAGTCAAGTACCGGGACCTATTAACACCGGGGAGCTGTTTTTT
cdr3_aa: CASSQVPGPINTGELFF

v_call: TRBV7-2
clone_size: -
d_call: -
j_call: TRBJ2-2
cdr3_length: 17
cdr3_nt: TGTGCCAGCAGCTTAGGTCAGACAGCCATCGTCCCCGGGGAGCTGTTTTTT
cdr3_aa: CASSLGQTAIVPGELFF

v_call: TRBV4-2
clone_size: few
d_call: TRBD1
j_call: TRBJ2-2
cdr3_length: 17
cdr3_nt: TGTGCCAGCAGCATTCATTGGGGGACAGAGAACACCGGGGAGCTGTTTTTT
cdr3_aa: CASSIHWGTENTGELFF

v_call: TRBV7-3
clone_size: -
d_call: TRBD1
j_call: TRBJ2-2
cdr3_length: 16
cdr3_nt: TGTGCCAGCAGCTTAATGGGGACAGATAACACCGGGGAGCTGTTTTTT
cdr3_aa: CASSLMGTDNTGELFF

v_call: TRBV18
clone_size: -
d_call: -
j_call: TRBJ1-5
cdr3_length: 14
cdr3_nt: TGTGCCAGCTCACCAAGACCCAGCAATCAGCCCCAGCATTTT
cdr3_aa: CASSPRPSNQPQHF

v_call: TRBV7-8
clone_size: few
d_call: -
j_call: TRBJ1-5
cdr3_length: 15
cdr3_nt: TGTGCCAGCAGCCCCCGGGGGGGGATGAGACAGCCCCAGCATTTT
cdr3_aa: CASSPRGGMRQPQHF

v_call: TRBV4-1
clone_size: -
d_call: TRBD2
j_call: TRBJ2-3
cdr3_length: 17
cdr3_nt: TGCGCCAGCAGCCATGGAGGGACTAGCGGGAGATCAGATACGCAGTATTTT
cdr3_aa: CASSHGGTSGRSDTQYF